This is a list of T cell receptor beta chains from one sample in a study of cytomegalovirus exposure and HLA in healthy donors. The repertoire was sequenced with immunoSEQ multiplex PCR; TCRdb's copy has only in-frame clones and lacks some. This sample yields 130,000 to 150,000 clones, of which about four fifths are seen a single time; more than 4% belongs to the top ten. Material: PBMCs. The receptors stem from a man aged 35-49 years in good health and CMV-seropositive. Each CDR3 is given with its conserved first and last residue. Fields, in order: CDR3 length, V gene, J gene, CDR3 protein.

CDR3 length: 14
V gene: TRBV7-9
J gene: TRBJ2-5
CDR3 protein: CSSSLRGSGETQYF

CDR3 length: 15
V gene: TRBV18
J gene: TRBJ2-7
CDR3 protein: CASSPPSRVSYEQYF

CDR3 length: 13
V gene: TRBV2
J gene: TRBJ1-1
CDR3 protein: CASITGSTTGAFF

CDR3 length: 14
V gene: TRBV6-5
J gene: TRBJ2-2
CDR3 protein: CASSTDTDTGELFF

CDR3 length: 16
V gene: TRBV9
J gene: TRBJ1-1
CDR3 protein: CASSDPGQGKPSEAFF

CDR3 length: 16
V gene: TRBV2
J gene: TRBJ1-5
CDR3 protein: CASSETGDRLGQPQHF

CDR3 length: 13
V gene: TRBV6-5
J gene: TRBJ1-2
CDR3 protein: CASSPDMAYGYTF

CDR3 length: 14
V gene: TRBV6-6
J gene: TRBJ1-2
CDR3 protein: CASSTSDRGPSYTF

CDR3 length: 12
V gene: TRBV18
J gene: TRBJ1-1
CDR3 protein: CASSHRGGEAFF

CDR3 length: 13
V gene: TRBV5-4
J gene: TRBJ1-3
CDR3 protein: CASSLESGNTIYF

CDR3 length: 14
V gene: TRBV6-1
J gene: TRBJ2-7
CDR3 protein: CASRGQFLGYEQYF

CDR3 length: 14
V gene: TRBV18
J gene: TRBJ2-7
CDR3 protein: CASSPSQDSYEQYF

CDR3 length: 13
V gene: TRBV7-6
J gene: TRBJ2-2
CDR3 protein: CASSLINTGELFF

CDR3 length: 15
V gene: TRBV9
J gene: TRBJ2-3
CDR3 protein: CASSRPGGSTDTQYF

CDR3 length: 17
V gene: TRBV7-8
J gene: TRBJ2-1
CDR3 protein: CASSLSRPTGGSNEQFF

CDR3 length: 16
V gene: TRBV4-1
J gene: TRBJ2-1
CDR3 protein: CASSPFHYKGGYEQFF

CDR3 length: 13
V gene: TRBV27
J gene: TRBJ2-7
CDR3 protein: CASRSLAGEEQYF

CDR3 length: 13
V gene: TRBV4-1
J gene: TRBJ1-2
CDR3 protein: CASSQDVIAGYTF

CDR3 length: 11
V gene: TRBV7-2
J gene: TRBJ1-2
CDR3 protein: CASSRDGGYTF

CDR3 length: 15
V gene: TRBV9
J gene: TRBJ1-1
CDR3 protein: CASSVGSGGGTEAFF

CDR3 length: 14
V gene: TRBV7-2
J gene: TRBJ2-7
CDR3 protein: CASSPGTSRRGQYF

CDR3 length: 12
V gene: TRBV29-1
J gene: TRBJ1-1
CDR3 protein: CSPHGEFTEAFF

CDR3 length: 13
V gene: TRBV18
J gene: TRBJ2-5
CDR3 protein: CASSRGGQETQYF

CDR3 length: 14
V gene: TRBV5-5
J gene: -
CDR3 protein: CASSLVPGGSEQYF

CDR3 length: 14
V gene: TRBV7-9
J gene: TRBJ1-1
CDR3 protein: CASSLVAPGTEAFF

CDR3 length: 13
V gene: TRBV7-8
J gene: TRBJ1-1
CDR3 protein: CASSLSGVAEAFF

CDR3 length: 13
V gene: TRBV29-1
J gene: TRBJ1-1
CDR3 protein: CSVRVTGADEAFF

CDR3 length: 12
V gene: TRBV29-1
J gene: TRBJ2-5
CDR3 protein: CSVAGGQETQYF

CDR3 length: 13
V gene: TRBV19
J gene: TRBJ2-1
CDR3 protein: CASSLPGGNEQFF

CDR3 length: 16
V gene: TRBV9
J gene: TRBJ1-4
CDR3 protein: CASSPGGTGVWEKLFF

CDR3 length: 10
V gene: TRBV6-9
J gene: TRBJ2-7
CDR3 protein: CASTRSEQYF

CDR3 length: 15
V gene: TRBV27
J gene: TRBJ2-7
CDR3 protein: CASRSLLGSSYEQYF

CDR3 length: 13
V gene: TRBV6-5
J gene: TRBJ2-2
CDR3 protein: CASRLPYTGELFF

CDR3 length: 15
V gene: TRBV10-1
J gene: TRBJ1-1
CDR3 protein: CASSVGLRGYTEAFF

CDR3 length: 11
V gene: TRBV2
J gene: TRBJ2-1
CDR3 protein: CASSIRQDPFF

CDR3 length: 15
V gene: TRBV6-1
J gene: TRBJ2-3
CDR3 protein: CASSFGTGWTDTQYF

CDR3 length: 12
V gene: TRBV11-3
J gene: TRBJ1-1
CDR3 protein: CASSRDTFEAFF

CDR3 length: 13
V gene: TRBV18
J gene: TRBJ1-2
CDR3 protein: CASSPAGANGYTF

CDR3 length: 16
V gene: TRBV2
J gene: TRBJ2-7
CDR3 protein: CASREGLARSLYEQYF

CDR3 length: 14
V gene: TRBV30
J gene: TRBJ1-1
CDR3 protein: CAWSVQVPNTEAFF

CDR3 length: 18
V gene: TRBV15
J gene: TRBJ2-7
CDR3 protein: CATSRDDPGRGSSYEQYF

CDR3 length: 13
V gene: TRBV2
J gene: TRBJ2-5
CDR3 protein: CASRRTGRETQYF

CDR3 length: 15
V gene: TRBV5-1
J gene: TRBJ2-1
CDR3 protein: CASSYSGGSNNEQFF

CDR3 length: 15
V gene: TRBV4-1
J gene: TRBJ1-3
CDR3 protein: CASSQGQGNGNTIYF

CDR3 length: 13
V gene: TRBV2
J gene: TRBJ1-1
CDR3 protein: CASGGRGNTEAFF

CDR3 length: 15
V gene: TRBV5-1
J gene: TRBJ1-2
CDR3 protein: CASSIIPQELYGYTF